The TCR beta chain described here comes from a study of blood T cell repertoires in COVID-19. The CDR3 spans 14 residues. The V end lost 7 bases, the J end lost 5 bases, and 16 bases lay between the germline ends. The germline V gene encodes CDR1 MNHEY and CDR2 SVGAGI. In the authors' methods: Amplification with reference gene primers provided the estimates of nucleated cell counts. The assay was immunoSEQ multiplex PCR, and TCRdb's table has in-frame clones only and misses some. V and J calls plus clone size are reproduced from that table; the DNA served to infer D and trimming. This table holds around 110,000 clones, 83% found once.

The TCR originated in a man aged 25-45 years with acute or convalescent COVID-19. V is TRBV6-5 and J is TRBJ2-3; D unresolved. Sequencing used peripheral blood. CDR3 sequence reads: CASIFDGVGDTQYF. The CDR3, as DNA: TGTGCCAGCATTTTCGACGGAGTAGGAGATACGCAGTATTTT.